Listed below are T cell receptor beta chains from one sample, sequenced in a study of shared clonotypes between healthy human individuals. Clones were sequenced by immunoSEQ multiplex PCR, and TCRdb holds only the in-frame ones, with some missing. Of over a million clones listed, around 78% were seen once; the top ten hold approximately 0.52%. Sample: memory CD4+ T cells from PBMCs. These receptors were collected from a man between 18 and 35 years old in good health. Some clones in this sample may be carry-over from other donors' samples. Each CDR3 is given with its conserved first and last residue. A D gene is named only where the DNA matches it firmly. Expanded clones get a size class; other rows say once, few or many, or leave the size out.

J | V | size | D | CDR3 | DNA
TRBJ2-5 | TRBV28 | . | . | CASSLSLGQTQYF | TGTGCCAGCAGTTTATCGCTGGGACAGACCCAGTACTTC
TRBJ2-3 | TRBV4-1 | few | . | CASSPRVAASTDTQYF | TGCGCCAGCAGCCCACGTGTAGCGGCTTCCACAGATACGCAGTATTTT
TRBJ2-5 | TRBV20-1 | . | . | CSSRQQETQYF | TGCAGCTCCCGCCAACAAGAGACCCAGTACTTC
TRBJ2-1 | TRBV7-9 | . | TRBD2 | CASSSVEGQREINEQFF | TGTGCCAGCAGCTCCGTGGAGGGGCAGCGGGAGATCAATGAGCAGTTCTTC
TRBJ1-1 | TRBV5-1 | . | . | CASSLSGTANTEAFF | TGCGCCAGCAGCCTTTCCGGGACGGCGAACACTGAAGCTTTCTTT
TRBJ2-5 | TRBV2 | . | . | CAGTERGQETQYF | TGTGCCGGGACTGAAAGGGGCCAAGAGACCCAGTACTTC
TRBJ2-2 | TRBV5-1 | . | . | CASTYVATGNTGELFF | TGCGCCAGCACTTATGTAGCGACGGGGAACACCGGGGAGCTGTTTTTT
TRBJ2-7 | TRBV28 | . | . | CASSLLGGGAYEQYF | TGTGCCAGCAGTTTACTCGGCGGCGGAGCCTACGAGCAGTACTTC
TRBJ2-1 | TRBV7-9 | . | . | CASSLGYNEQFF | TGTGCCAGCAGCTTAGGATACAATGAGCAGTTCTTC
TRBJ2-1 | TRBV21-1 | . | . | CASRPGGLADNEQFF | TGTGCCAGCAGGCCAGGGGGACTAGCGGACAATGAGCAGTTCTTC
TRBJ2-1 | TRBV2 | . | TRBD2 | CASNGLARGNEQFF | TGTGCCAGCAATGGACTAGCGAGGGGCAATGAGCAGTTCTTC
TRBJ2-1 | TRBV11-2 | . | TRBD1 | CASTRTGSYNEQFF | TGTGCCAGCACCAGGACAGGATCCTACAATGAGCAGTTCTTC
TRBJ1-1 | TRBV10-1 | . | . | CASRDSRNTEAFF | TGCGCCAGCAGGGACAGCCGGAACACTGAAGCTTTCTTT
TRBJ1-1 | TRBV18 | . | . | CASSPGRSEAFF | TGTGCCAGCTCACCCGGACGGAGTGAAGCTTTCTTT
TRBJ2-7 | TRBV5-1 | . | TRBD1 | CASSLDRALYEQYF | TGCGCCAGCAGCCTAGACAGGGCCCTCTACGAGCAGTACTTC
TRBJ2-7 | TRBV28 | . | TRBD2 | CASSTGGLAEFEQYF | TGTGCCAGCAGCACCGGAGGACTAGCGGAGTTCGAGCAGTACTTC
TRBJ2-1 | TRBV14 | . | . | CASSQDWYNEQFF | TGTGCCAGCAGCCAAGACTGGTACAATGAGCAGTTCTTC
TRBJ2-4 | TRBV9 | . | TRBD1 | CASSVTGTENIQYF | TGTGCCAGCAGCGTCACCGGGACAGAAAACATTCAGTACTTC
TRBJ2-2 | TRBV7-3 | . | . | CASSLTRLEPTGELFF | TGTGCCAGCAGCTTAACGAGACTAGAACCCACCGGGGAGCTGTTTTTT
TRBJ1-1 | TRBV28 | few | . | CASITNTEAFF | TGTGCCAGTATCACCAACACTGAAGCTTTCTTT
TRBJ1-2 | TRBV6-5 | . | . | CASSRAEGDYTF | TGTGCCAGCTCTAGGGCGGAAGGTGACTACACCTTC
TRBJ1-2 | TRBV19 | . | TRBD1 | CASSIAGTVKGYTF | TGTGCCAGTAGTATAGCCGGGACAGTGAAGGGCTACACCTTC
TRBJ1-1 | TRBV18 | . | . | CASSSWSGVGTEAFF | TGTGCCAGCTCATCGTGGTCGGGGGTAGGAACTGAAGCTTTCTTT
TRBJ2-7 | TRBV7-2 | . | TRBD1 | CASSPDRGRLEQYF | TGTGCCAGCAGCCCTGACAGGGGGCGGCTCGAGCAGTACTTC
TRBJ1-1 | TRBV5-8 | . | . | CASSLFHRTNTEAFF | TGTGCCAGCAGCTTGTTCCACAGAACGAACACTGAAGCTTTCTTT
TRBJ1-1 | TRBV5-1 | . | TRBD1 | CASSLTGVPSKAFF | TGCGCCAGCAGTCTTACAGGGGTCCCCAGCAAAGCTTTCTTT
TRBJ2-7 | TRBV19 | few | TRBD1 | CASSIKQGIHEQYF | TGTGCCAGTAGTATAAAACAGGGGATCCACGAGCAGTACTTC
TRBJ1-1 | TRBV2 | . | . | CASSTRGRGGTEAFF | TGTGCCAGCAGTACACGAGGGCGGGGGGGCACTGAAGCTTTCTTT
TRBJ2-2 | TRBV7-2 | . | TRBD2 | CASAGTSGIKAGELFF | TGTGCCAGCGCCGGGACTAGCGGGATAAAAGCCGGGGAGCTGTTTTTT
TRBJ2-1 | TRBV5-4 | . | TRBD2 | CASSLGGSGIVDEQFF | TGTGCCAGCAGCTTGGGAGGTAGCGGGATCGTCGATGAGCAGTTCTTC
TRBJ1-2 | TRBV7-9 | once | . | CASSPQGKTNYGYTF | TGTGCCAGCAGCCCCCAGGGAAAAACTAACTATGGCTACACCTTC
TRBJ2-2 | TRBV29-1 | . | TRBD2 | CSVYGGRIDTGELFF | TGCAGCGTTTACGGCGGGAGAATCGACACCGGGGAGCTGTTTTTT
TRBJ1-1 | TRBV7-2 | . | . | CASSLLGGWNTEAFF | TGTGCCAGCAGCTTATTGGGCGGTTGGAACACTGAAGCTTTCTTT
TRBJ1-5 | TRBV28 | . | . | CASRQGRNQPQHF | TGTGCCAGCAGGCAGGGTCGCAATCAGCCCCAGCATTTT
TRBJ2-3 | TRBV28 | . | . | CASSSAGGYTDTQYF | TGTGCCAGCAGCTCCGCCGGGGGCTACACAGATACGCAGTATTTT
TRBJ2-5 | TRBV28 | . | . | CASSLIVGETQYF | TGTGCCAGCAGTTTAATAGTGGGTGAGACCCAGTACTTC
TRBJ1-5 | TRBV28 | . | . | CASSSKGYNQPQHF | TGTGCCAGCAGTTCAAAAGGTTACAATCAGCCCCAGCATTTT
TRBJ2-1 | TRBV7-2 | . | . | CASSFRTVSNEQFF | TGTGCCAGCAGCTTTCGGACAGTTAGTAATGAGCAGTTCTTC
TRBJ2-3 | TRBV25-1 | . | . | CASTYPGAGFGADTQYF | TGTGCCAGCACCTACCCCGGGGCAGGATTCGGGGCAGATACGCAGTATTTT